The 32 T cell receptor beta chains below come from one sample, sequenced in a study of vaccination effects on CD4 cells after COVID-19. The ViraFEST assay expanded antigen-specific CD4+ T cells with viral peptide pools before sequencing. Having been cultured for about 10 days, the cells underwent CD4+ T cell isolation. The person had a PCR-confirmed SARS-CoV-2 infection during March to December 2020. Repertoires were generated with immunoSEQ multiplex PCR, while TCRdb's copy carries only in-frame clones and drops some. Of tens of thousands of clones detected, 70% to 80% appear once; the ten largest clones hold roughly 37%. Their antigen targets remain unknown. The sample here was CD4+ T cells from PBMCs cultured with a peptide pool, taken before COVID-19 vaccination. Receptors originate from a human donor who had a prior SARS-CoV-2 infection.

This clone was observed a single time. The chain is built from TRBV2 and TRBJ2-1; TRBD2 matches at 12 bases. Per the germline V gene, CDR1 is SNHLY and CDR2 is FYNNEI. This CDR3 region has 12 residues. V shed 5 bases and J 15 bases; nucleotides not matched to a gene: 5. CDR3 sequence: CASSTSGGPAFF. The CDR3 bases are TGTGCCAGCAGTACTAGCGGGGGGCCGGCGTTCTTC.

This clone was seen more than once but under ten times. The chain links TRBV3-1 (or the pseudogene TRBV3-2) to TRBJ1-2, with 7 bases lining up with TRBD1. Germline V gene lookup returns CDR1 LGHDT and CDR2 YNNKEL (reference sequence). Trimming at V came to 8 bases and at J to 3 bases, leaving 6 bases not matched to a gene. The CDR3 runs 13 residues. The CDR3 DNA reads TGTGCCAGCTCTCTGGGACAGTACTATGGCTACACCTTC. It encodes CASSLGQYYGYTF.

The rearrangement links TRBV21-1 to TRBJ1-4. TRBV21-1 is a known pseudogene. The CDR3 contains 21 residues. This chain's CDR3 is CASSKVTGWDRGKRTNEKLFF. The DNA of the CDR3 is TGTGCCAGCAGCAAAGTAACCGGATGGGATCGGGGGAAACGTACTAATGAAAAACTGTTTTTT.

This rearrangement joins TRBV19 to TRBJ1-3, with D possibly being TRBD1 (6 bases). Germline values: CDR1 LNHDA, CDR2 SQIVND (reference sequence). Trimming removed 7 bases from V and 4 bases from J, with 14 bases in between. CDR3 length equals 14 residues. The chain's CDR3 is CASTRGGSGNTIYF. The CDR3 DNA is TGTGCCAGTACCCGAGGGGGTAGCGGAAACACCATATATTTT.

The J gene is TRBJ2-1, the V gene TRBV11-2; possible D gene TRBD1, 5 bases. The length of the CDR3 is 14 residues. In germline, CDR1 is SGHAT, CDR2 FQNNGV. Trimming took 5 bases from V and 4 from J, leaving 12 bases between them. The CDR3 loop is CASSRPNRYNEQFF. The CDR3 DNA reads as TGTGCCAGCAGCCGCCCGAACAGGTACAATGAGCAGTTCTTC. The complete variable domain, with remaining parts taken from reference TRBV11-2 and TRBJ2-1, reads EAGVAQSPRYKIIEKRQSVAFWCNPISGHATLYWYQQILGQGPKLLIQFQNNGVVDDSQLPKDRFSAERLKGVDSTLKIQPAKLEDSAVYLCASSRPNRYNEQFFGPGTRLTVL.

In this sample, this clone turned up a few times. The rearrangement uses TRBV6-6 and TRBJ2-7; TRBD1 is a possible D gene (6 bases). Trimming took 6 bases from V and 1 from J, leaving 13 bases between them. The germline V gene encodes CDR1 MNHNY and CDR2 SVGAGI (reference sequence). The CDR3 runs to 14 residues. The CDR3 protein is CASSQDRLSYEQYF. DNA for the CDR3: TGTGCCAGCAGCCAGGACAGACTATCCTACGAGCAGTACTTC.

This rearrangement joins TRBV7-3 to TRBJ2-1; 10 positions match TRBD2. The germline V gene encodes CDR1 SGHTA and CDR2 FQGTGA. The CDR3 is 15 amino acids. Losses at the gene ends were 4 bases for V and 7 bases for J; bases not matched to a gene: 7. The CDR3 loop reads CASSSSGGGGNEQFF. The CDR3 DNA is TGTGCCAGCAGCTCTAGCGGGGGAGGAGGAAATGAGCAGTTCTTC. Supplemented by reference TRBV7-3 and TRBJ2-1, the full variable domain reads GAGVSQTPSNKVTEKGKYVELRCDPISGHTALYWYRQSLGQGPEFLIYFQGTGAADDSGLPNDRFFAVRPEGSVSTLKIQRTERGDSAVYLCASSSSGGGGNEQFFGPGTRLTVL.

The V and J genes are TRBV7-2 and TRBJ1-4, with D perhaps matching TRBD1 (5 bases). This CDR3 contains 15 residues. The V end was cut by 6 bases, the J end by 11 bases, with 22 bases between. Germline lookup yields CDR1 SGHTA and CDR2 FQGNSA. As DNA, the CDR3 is TGTGCCAGCAGTAACAAGGGAGTAGGGGACTTGAAACTGTTTTTT. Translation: CASSNKGVGDLKLFF. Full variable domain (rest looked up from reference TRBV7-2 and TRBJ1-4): GAGVSQSPSNKVTEKGKDVELRCDPISGHTALYWYRQSLGQGLEFLIYFQGNSAPDKSGLPSDRFSAERTGGSVSTLTIQRTQQEDSAVYLCASSNKGVGDLKLFFGSGTQLSVL.

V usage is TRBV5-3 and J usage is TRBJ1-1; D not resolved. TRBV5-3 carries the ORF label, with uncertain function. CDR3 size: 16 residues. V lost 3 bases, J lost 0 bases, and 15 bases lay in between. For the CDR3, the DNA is TGTGCCAGAAGCTCCCCCTGGTGGAGGGTGAACACTGAAGCTTTCTTT. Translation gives CARSSPWWRVNTEAFF.

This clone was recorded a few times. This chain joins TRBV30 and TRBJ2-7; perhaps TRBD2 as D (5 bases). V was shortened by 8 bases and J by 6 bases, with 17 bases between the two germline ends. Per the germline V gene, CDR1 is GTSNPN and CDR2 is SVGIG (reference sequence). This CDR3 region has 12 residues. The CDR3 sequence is CAELGLLGEQYF. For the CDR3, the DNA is TGTGCCGAACTAGGACTCCTAGGCGAGCAGTACTTC.

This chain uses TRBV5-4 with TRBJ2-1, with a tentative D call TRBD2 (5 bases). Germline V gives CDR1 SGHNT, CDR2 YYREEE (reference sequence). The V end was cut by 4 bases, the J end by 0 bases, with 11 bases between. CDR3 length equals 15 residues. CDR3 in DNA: TGTGCCAGCAGCCGGGAAGGGAGCTCCTACAATGAGCAGTTCTTC. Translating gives CASSREGSSYNEQFF.

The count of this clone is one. DNA for the CDR3: TGTGCCAGCAGTCCTACTAGCGGGAGGTACGAGCAGTACTTC. As protein: CASSPTSGRYEQYF. The chain combines TRBV6-5 with TRBJ2-7, with 12 nucleotides matching TRBD2. Germline V gene data show CDR1 as MNHEY and CDR2 as SVGAGI. J gave up 4 bases and V 5 bases, and 3 bases lay outside the gene matches. The CDR3 covers 14 residues.

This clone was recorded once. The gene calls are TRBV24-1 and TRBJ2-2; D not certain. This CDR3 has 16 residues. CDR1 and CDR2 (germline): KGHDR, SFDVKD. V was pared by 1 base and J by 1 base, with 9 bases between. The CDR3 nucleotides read TGTGCCACCAGTGATTTACGGCAGGTGAACACCGGGGAGCTGTTTTTT. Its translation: CATSDLRQVNTGELFF.

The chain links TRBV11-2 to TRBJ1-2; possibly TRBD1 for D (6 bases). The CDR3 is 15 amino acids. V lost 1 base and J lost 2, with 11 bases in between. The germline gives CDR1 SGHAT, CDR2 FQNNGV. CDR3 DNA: TGTGCCAGCAGCTTAGGGGGGGGGACAAACTATGGCTACACCTTC. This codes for CASSLGGGTNYGYTF.

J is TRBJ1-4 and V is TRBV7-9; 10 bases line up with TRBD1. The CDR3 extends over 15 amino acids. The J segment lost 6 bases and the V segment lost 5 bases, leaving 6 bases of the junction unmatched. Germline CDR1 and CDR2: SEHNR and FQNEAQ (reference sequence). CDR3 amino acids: CASSPRTGGYEKLFF. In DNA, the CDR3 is TGTGCCAGCAGCCCTAGGACAGGGGGGTATGAAAAACTGTTTTTT.

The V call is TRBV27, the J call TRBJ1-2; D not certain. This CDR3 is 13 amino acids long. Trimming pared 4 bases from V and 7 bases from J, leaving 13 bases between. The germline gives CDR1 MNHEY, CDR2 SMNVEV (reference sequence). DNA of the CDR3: TGTGCCAGCAGTTATACGGGGAGCGGTGGCTACACCTTC. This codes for CASSYTGSGGYTF.

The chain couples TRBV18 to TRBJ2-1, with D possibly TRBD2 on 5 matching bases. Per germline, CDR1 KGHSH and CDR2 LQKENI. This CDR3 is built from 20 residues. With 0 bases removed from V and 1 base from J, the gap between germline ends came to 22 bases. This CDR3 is CASSPPLTNDYIRSYNEQFF. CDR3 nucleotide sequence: TGTGCCAGCTCACCACCCTTGACTAACGACTATATAAGGTCCTACAATGAGCAGTTCTTC.

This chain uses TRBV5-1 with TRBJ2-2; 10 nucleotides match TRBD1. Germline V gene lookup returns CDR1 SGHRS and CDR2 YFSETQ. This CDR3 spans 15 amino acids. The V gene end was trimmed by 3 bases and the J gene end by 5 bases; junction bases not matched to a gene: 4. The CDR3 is CASSYGTGDTGELFF. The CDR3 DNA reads TGCGCCAGCAGCTACGGGACAGGGGATACCGGGGAGCTGTTTTTT.

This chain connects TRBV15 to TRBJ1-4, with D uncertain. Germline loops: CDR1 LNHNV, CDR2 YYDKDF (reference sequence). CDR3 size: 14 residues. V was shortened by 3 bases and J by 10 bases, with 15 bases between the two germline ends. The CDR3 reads CATSSLSPGGKLFF. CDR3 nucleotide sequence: TGTGCCACCAGCAGTCTGTCTCCGGGCGGAAAACTGTTTTTT. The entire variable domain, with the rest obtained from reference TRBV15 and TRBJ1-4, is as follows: DAMVIQNPRYQVTQFGKPVTLSCSQTLNHNVMYWYQQKSSQAPKLLFHYYDKDFNNEADTPDNFQSRRPNTSFCFLDIRSPGLGDTAMYLCATSSLSPGGKLFFGSGTQLSVL.

The CDR3 spells CASTIDRANTEAFF. Written as DNA, the CDR3 is TGTGCCAGCACTATCGACAGGGCCAACACTGAAGCTTTCTTT. This sequence joins TRBV6-5 and TRBJ1-1; 7 bases line up with TRBD1. With 7 bases clipped from V and 2 bases from J, the junction kept 7 bases outside the gene matches. CDR1 is MNHEY, CDR2 SVGAGI, per germline. CDR3 size: 14 residues.

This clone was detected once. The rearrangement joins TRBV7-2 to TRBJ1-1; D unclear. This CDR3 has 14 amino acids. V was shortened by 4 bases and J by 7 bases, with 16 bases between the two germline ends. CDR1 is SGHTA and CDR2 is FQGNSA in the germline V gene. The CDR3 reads CASSSVGRPIEAFF. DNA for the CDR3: TGTGCCAGCAGCTCAGTTGGGAGACCTATTGAAGCTTTCTTT.

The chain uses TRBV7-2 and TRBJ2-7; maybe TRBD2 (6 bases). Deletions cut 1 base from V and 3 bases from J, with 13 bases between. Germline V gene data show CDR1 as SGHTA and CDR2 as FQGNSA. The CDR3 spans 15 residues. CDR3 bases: TGTGCCAGCAGCTTAGACCCGACTAGATACTACGAGCAGTACTTC. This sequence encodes CASSLDPTRYYEQYF.

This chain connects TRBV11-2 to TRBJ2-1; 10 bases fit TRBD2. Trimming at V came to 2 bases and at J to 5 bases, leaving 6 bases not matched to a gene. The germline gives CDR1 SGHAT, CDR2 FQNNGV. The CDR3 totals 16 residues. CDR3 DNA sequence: TGTGCCAGCAGCTTATCTAGCGGGAGATTCCACAATGAGCAGTTCTTC. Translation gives CASSLSSGRFHNEQFF.

The CDR3 region has the DNA TGTGCCAGTAGTATAAGGCCAGGGGGAGACAACACCGGGGAGCTGTTTTTT. This codes for CASSIRPGGDNTGELFF. The chain carries TRBV19 and TRBJ2-2; 7 nucleotides match TRBD1. This CDR3 is built from 17 residues. V dropped 2 bases and J dropped 2; count of bases not matched to a gene: 8. Germline-derived CDR1 and CDR2 are LNHDA and SQIVND (reference sequence). The variable domain in full, completed from reference TRBV19 and TRBJ2-2, reads DGGITQSPKYLFRKEGQNVTLSCEQNLNHDAMYWYRQDPGQGLRLIYYSQIVNDFQKGDIAEGYSVSREKKESFPLTVTSAQKNPTAFYLCASSIRPGGDNTGELFFGEGSRLTVL.

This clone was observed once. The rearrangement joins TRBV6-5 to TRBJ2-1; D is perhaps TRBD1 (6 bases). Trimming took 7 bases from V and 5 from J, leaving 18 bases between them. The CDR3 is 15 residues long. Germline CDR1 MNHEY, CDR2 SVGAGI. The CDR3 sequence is CASKRGGILDNEQFF. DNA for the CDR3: TGTGCCAGCAAAAGAGGGGGAATTCTGGACAATGAGCAGTTCTTC.

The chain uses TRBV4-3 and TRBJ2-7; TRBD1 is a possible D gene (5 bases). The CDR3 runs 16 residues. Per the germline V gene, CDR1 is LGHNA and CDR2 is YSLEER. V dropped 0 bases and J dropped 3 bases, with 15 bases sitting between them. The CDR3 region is CASSQDRRQRIYEQYF. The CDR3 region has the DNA TGCGCCAGCAGCCAAGACAGAAGACAGAGAATCTACGAGCAGTACTTC.

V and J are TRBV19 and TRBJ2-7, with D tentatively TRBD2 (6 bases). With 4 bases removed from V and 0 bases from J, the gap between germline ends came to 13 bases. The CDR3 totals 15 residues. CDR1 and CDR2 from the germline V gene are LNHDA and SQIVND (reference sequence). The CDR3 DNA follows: TGTGCCAGTAGTAGGGGACTCCACGGCTCCTACGAGCAGTACTTC. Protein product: CASSRGLHGSYEQYF.

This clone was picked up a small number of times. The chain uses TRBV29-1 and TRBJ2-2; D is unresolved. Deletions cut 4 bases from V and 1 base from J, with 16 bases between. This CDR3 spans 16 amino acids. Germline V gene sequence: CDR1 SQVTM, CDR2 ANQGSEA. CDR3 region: CSVAASTSVNTGELFF. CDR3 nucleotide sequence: TGCAGCGTTGCGGCGTCCACGTCTGTGAACACCGGGGAGCTGTTTTTT.

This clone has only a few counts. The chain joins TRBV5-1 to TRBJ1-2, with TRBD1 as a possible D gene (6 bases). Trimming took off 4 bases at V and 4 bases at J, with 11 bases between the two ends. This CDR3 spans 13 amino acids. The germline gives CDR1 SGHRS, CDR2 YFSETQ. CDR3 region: CASSPGQTYGYTF. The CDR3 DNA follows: TGCGCCAGCAGCCCCGGACAGACCTATGGCTACACCTTC. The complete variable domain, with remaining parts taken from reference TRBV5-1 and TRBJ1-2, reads KAGVTQTPRYLIKTRGQQVTLSCSPISGHRSVSWYQQTPGQGLQFLFEYFSETQRNKGNFPGRFSGRQFSNSRSEMNVSTLELGDSALYLCASSPGQTYGYTFGSGTRLTVV.

CDR3 amino acids: CASSQLASTGRSYNEQFF. CDR3 bases: TGTGCCAGCAGCCAGCTAGCATCGACAGGCCGCTCCTACAATGAGCAGTTCTTC. The chain has TRBV7-6 and TRBJ2-1; weak D call: TRBD1 (6 bases). V lost 5 bases and J 0 bases, leaving 20 bases between the germline ends. The CDR3 covers 18 residues. Germline V CDR1 and CDR2: SGHVS, FNYEAQ.

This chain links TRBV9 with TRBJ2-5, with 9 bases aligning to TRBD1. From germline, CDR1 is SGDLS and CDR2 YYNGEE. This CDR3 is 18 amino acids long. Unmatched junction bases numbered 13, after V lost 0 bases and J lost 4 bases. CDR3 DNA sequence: TGTGCCAGCAGCGTAGCTACCCCCGGACAGGGGAGGCGAGAGACCCAGTACTTC. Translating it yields CASSVATPGQGRRETQYF. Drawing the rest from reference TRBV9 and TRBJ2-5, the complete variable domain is DSGVTQTPKHLITATGQRVTLRCSPRSGDLSVYWYQQSLDQGLQFLIQYYNGEERAKGNILERFSAQQFPDLHSELNLSSLELGDSALYFCASSVATPGQGRRETQYFGPGTRLLVL.

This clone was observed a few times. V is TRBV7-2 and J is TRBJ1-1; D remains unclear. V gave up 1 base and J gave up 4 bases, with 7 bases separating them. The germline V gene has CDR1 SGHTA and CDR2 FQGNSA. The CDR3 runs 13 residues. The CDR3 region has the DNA TGTGCCAGCAGCTTAGGGGTTAGCACTGAAGCTTTCTTT. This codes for CASSLGVSTEAFF.